This record covers a single T cell receptor (beta chain). This CDR3 has 12 amino acids. V shed 3 bases and J shed 4 bases, with 6 bases lying between them. The germline gives CDR1 MGHDK, CDR2 SYGVNS. This specimen comes from a study of control samples from healthy donors and cancer patients. Some clones are missing from TCRdb's copy, which holds only in-frame ones; the method was immunoSEQ multiplex PCR. The sample contains about 190,000 clones, around 90% of which appear only once. The V and J genes are TRBV25-1 and TRBJ1-1, with a weak D call TRBD1 (5 bases). This clonotype originated in a young man in good health. Sequences were obtained from blood. CDR3 nucleotide sequence: TGTGCCAGCAGTGACAGGGTCACTGAAGCTTTCTTT. Translated: CASSDRVTEAFF.